Below are 17 T cell receptor beta chains sequenced from a single sample in a study of T-cell reconstitution after alpha-beta-depleted transplantation in children. Molecular barcoding with unique molecular identifiers was used for the TCRbeta library. TCRdb redid the calling of the PCR reads with MiXCR, one entry per CDR3 protein. Here the sample spans 450,000 to 550,000 distinct CDR3 sequences, roughly 10% being singletons. Sample: PBMCs, mostly from graft donor cells, taken 180 days after TCRalphabeta/CD19-depleted stem cell transplant. The receptors were sampled from a female patient aged 2 to 10 who had a stem cell transplant for aplastic anemia, so the T cells may come from the graft donor.

This clonotype was counted at least ten times. The V call is TRBV29-1, the J call TRBJ2-1; D remains unclear. Germline V gene lookup returns CDR1 SQVTM and CDR2 ANQGSEA. The CDR3 has 14 residues. V lost 4 bases and J 0 bases, leaving 10 bases between the germline ends. DNA for the CDR3: TGCAGCGTTGTGGAGTATAGCTCCTACAATGAGCAGTTCTTC. It codes for CSVVEYSSYNEQFF.

The V call is TRBV15, the J call TRBJ2-7; a weak D match, TRBD2 (6 bases). The germline gives CDR1 LNHNV, CDR2 YYDKDF (reference sequence). The CDR3 extends over 17 amino acids. V dropped 1 base and J dropped 4 bases, with 20 bases sitting between them. The CDR3 DNA sequence: TGTGCCACCAGCAGAGGGCCGGGGGTTGCGGAATATTACGAGCAGTACGTC. Translating it yields CATSRGPGVAEYYEQYV.

The table lists this clonotype with a few counts. This sequence joins TRBV3-1 and TRBJ1-2; maybe TRBD1 (6 bases). The V gene's germline CDR1 is LGHDT and CDR2 YNNKEL (reference sequence). The CDR3 length is 16 residues. Trimming pared 1 base from V and 8 bases from J, leaving 20 bases between. CDR3 protein: CASSQVLGAGSRGYTF. Written as DNA, the CDR3 is TGTGCCAGCAGCCAAGTCCTGGGGGCAGGCTCGCGGGGCTACACCTTC.

The chain joins TRBV6-1 to TRBJ2-7; the match to TRBD1 covers 7 bases. Germline V lookup: CDR1 MNHNS, CDR2 SASEGT. V trimming: 5 bases; J trimming: 2 bases; junction bases outside the gene matches: 12. This CDR3 spans 16 amino acids. The CDR3 loop reads CASSPGQKLLPYEQYV. The CDR3 nucleotides read TGTGCCAGCAGTCCGGGACAGAAACTTCTCCCCTACGAGCAGTACGTC.

This clonotype was counted many times. The chain carries TRBV7-2 and TRBJ2-1; tentatively, D is TRBD1 or TRBD2 (6 bases each). The CDR3 has 18 amino acids. V was cut by 0 bases and J by 2 bases, with 17 bases left in between. Germline V gene lookup returns CDR1 SGHTA and CDR2 FQGNSA. The CDR3, as DNA: TGTGCCAGCAGCTTAGCCAGAGGGGGGAGAGGCACCTACAATGAGCAGTTCTTC. Translating it yields CASSLARGGRGTYNEQFF.

The sample holds a few counts of this clonotype. The V and J genes are TRBV10-3 and TRBJ2-4; D unresolved. V shed 4 bases and J shed 5 bases, with 6 bases lying between them. CDR1 and CDR2 from the germline V gene are ENHRY and SYGVKD. This CDR3 comprises 12 residues. The CDR3 loop is CAISGPQNIQYF. CDR3 DNA: TGTGCCATCAGTGGACCTCAAAACATTCAGTACTTC.

This clonotype was seen only a few times. The CDR3 DNA is TGCAGTGCCGAGGGGGATAATGAAAAACTGTTTTTT. This sequence encodes CSAEGDNEKLFF. V usage is TRBV20-1 and J usage is TRBJ1-4; maybe TRBD1 (6 bases). Germline V lookup: CDR1 DFQATT, CDR2 SNEGSKA (reference sequence). Trimming left V 6 bases short and J 4 bases short, with 9 bases between. The CDR3 has 12 residues.

The gene calls are TRBV20-1 and TRBJ2-1; TRBD2 aligns across 14 bases. Per the germline V gene, CDR1 is DFQATT and CDR2 is SNEGSKA (reference sequence). V shed 6 bases and J 7 bases; nucleotides not matched to a gene: 14. This CDR3 is 17 amino acids long. Here the CDR3 DNA reads TGCAGTGCCCGGGGGGGGACTAGCGGGAGAAAGGAAAATGAGCAGTTCTTC. This codes for CSARGGTSGRKENEQFF.

This clonotype was counted at least ten times. The chain is built from TRBV28 and TRBJ2-3; D unresolved. CDR1 and CDR2 (germline): MDHEN, SYDVKM. Trimming left V 2 bases short and J 4 bases short, with 13 bases between. The CDR3 totals 15 residues. The CDR3 DNA is TGTGCCAGCAGTTTAAAGTGGGTGTGGGCAGATACGCAGTATTTT. Residues: CASSLKWVWADTQYF.

This clonotype was observed a handful of times. The J gene is TRBJ2-3, the V gene TRBV7-2; TRBD1 matches at 10 bases. The CDR3 totals 16 residues. V lost 5 bases and J lost 2; bases outside the gene matches: 7. CDR1 and CDR2 from the germline V gene are SGHTA and FQGNSA. CDR3 sequence: CASSRGTGALTDTQYF. The CDR3 DNA reads as TGTGCCAGCAGCCGAGGGACAGGGGCGCTCACAGATACGCAGTATTTT.

The chain carries TRBV4-3 and TRBJ2-5; TRBD1 is a possible D gene (6 bases). CDR1 and CDR2 from the germline V gene are LGHNA and YSLEER. This CDR3 comprises 18 residues. V was trimmed by 4 bases and J by 4 bases, leaving 25 bases between them. The CDR3 DNA is TGCGCCAGCAGCCCGGGACACAGGATCCCAAACCGATTAGAGACCCAGTACTTC. As protein: CASSPGHRIPNRLETQYF.

This clonotype was counted between two and nine times. The V call is TRBV20-1, the J call TRBJ2-7; D unresolved. Trimming took 5 bases from V and 3 from J, leaving 14 bases between them. The V gene's germline CDR1 is DFQATT and CDR2 SNEGSKA (reference sequence). The CDR3 loop spans 13 amino acids. The CDR3 sequence is CSALILDHYEQYF. For the CDR3, the DNA is TGCAGTGCTCTTATTCTAGATCACTACGAGCAGTACTTC.

In this sample, this clonotype turned up many times. The rearrangement links TRBV12-3 or TRBV12-4 to TRBJ1-1; D is undetermined. The CDR3 is made up of 13 amino acids. V dropped 2 bases and J dropped 11 bases, with 15 bases sitting between them. This CDR3 reads CASSLRAYLGAFF. The CDR3 DNA reads as TGTGCCAGCAGTTTACGGGCCTACCTGGGGGCTTTCTTT.

This clonotype was counted a few times. The rearrangement joins TRBV10-2 to TRBJ2-3; the match to TRBD2 covers 11 bases. Germline V gives CDR1 WSHSY, CDR2 SAAADI. The CDR3 extends over 14 amino acids. J lost 2 bases, V lost 10 bases, and 5 bases had no gene match. The CDR3: CAISLAGDTDTQYF. DNA for the CDR3: TGCGCCATATCACTAGCGGGGGACACAGATACGCAGTATTTT.

In this sample, this clonotype turned up a few times. The chain links TRBV29-1 to TRBJ1-1, with 8 bases that match TRBD1. The CDR3 sequence is 15 residues long. With 6 bases clipped from V and 4 bases from J, the junction kept 13 bases outside the gene matches. Germline CDR1 is SQVTM and CDR2 is ANQGSEA. The CDR3 loop reads CSVGVVGTGGTEAFF. The CDR3 nucleotides read TGCAGCGTAGGGGTTGTAGGGACAGGCGGCACTGAAGCTTTCTTT.

There are a few counts of this clonotype. V is TRBV5-1 and J is TRBJ2-7; 9 nucleotides agree with TRBD1. Germline V gene lookup returns CDR1 SGHRS and CDR2 YFSETQ. Trimming removed 4 bases from V and 5 bases from J; junction bases left unmatched: 16. There are 17 residues in the CDR3. Here the CDR3 reads CASSIGDREIEANEQYF. The CDR3 DNA follows: TGCGCCAGCAGCATAGGGGACAGGGAAATCGAAGCGAACGAGCAGTACTTC.

The chain combines TRBV4-3 with TRBJ1-2; D not certain. Germline V gene lookup returns CDR1 LGHNA and CDR2 YSLEER. The length of the CDR3 is 13 residues. The V and J ends lost 0 bases and 5 bases respectively, with 7 bases between them. The CDR3 nucleotides are TGCGCCAGCAGCCAAGATATCGGGTATGGCTACACCTTC. Translation gives CASSQDIGYGYTF.